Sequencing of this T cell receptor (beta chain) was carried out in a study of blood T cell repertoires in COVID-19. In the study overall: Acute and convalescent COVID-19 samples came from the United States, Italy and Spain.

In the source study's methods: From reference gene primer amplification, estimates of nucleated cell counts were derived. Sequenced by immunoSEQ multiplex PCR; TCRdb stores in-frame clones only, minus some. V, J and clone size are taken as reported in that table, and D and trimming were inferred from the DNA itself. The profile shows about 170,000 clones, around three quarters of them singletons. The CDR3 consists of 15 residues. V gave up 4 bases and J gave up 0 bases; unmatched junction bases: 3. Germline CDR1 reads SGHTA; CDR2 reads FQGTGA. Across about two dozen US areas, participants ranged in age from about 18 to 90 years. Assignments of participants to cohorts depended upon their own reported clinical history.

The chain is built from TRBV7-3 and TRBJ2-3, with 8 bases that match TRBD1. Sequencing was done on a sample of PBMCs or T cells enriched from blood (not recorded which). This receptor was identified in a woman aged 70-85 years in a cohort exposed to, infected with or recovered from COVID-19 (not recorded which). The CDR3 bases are TGTGCCAGCAGCTCTACAGGGGGAAGCACAGATACGCAGTATTTT. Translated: CASSSTGGSTDTQYF.